One and the same sample provided the 5 T cell receptor beta chains below, sequenced in a study of T cell clonality in common variable immunodeficiency (dated by TCRdb to the mid-2010s). The library was generated by the immunoSEQ multiplex PCR assay. In TCRdb, the immuneACCESS table is reduced to in-frame sequences with V and J assigned. These tables do not hold every clone; where another copy was compared, an unresolved V gene accounts for under half, and the others remain unexplained. In this sample, approximately 81,000 clones appear, none counted once only. The leading ten clones occupy around 0.82% of the sample. The sequenced sample was peripheral blood mononuclear cells. Source of these receptors: a person aged 18 to 75 in good health.

The table lists this clone with many counts. With the read ending 3 residues before the CDR3 end, the germline J gene is used to fill in that end. J is TRBJ2-4 and V is TRBV2; 10 nucleotides agree with TRBD1. V dropped 5 bases and J dropped 0; count of bases not matched to a gene: 4. This CDR3 has 16 residues. The germline V gene has CDR1 SNHLY and CDR2 FYNNEI. The CDR3 bases that were read are TGTGCCAGCAGTCGACAGGGGGCGTCAGCCAAAAACATT. This encodes CASSRQGASAKNI. The whole CDR3 is CASSRQGASAKNIQYF.

This clone came up many times. The CDR3 end falls 3 residues outside the read, so it is completed with the germline J gene. V and J are TRBV18 and TRBJ2-1; D perhaps matches TRBD1 (5 bases). The CDR3 covers 17 residues. V dropped 3 bases and J dropped 0 bases, with 15 bases sitting between them. Per the germline V gene, CDR1 is KGHSH and CDR2 is LQKENI. Partial CDR3 DNA: TGTGCCAGCTCACCTGAGAACAGGAGAATCTCCTACAATGAG. Protein product: CASSPENRRISYNE. The whole CDR3 is CASSPENRRISYNEQFF.

This clone was observed a handful of times. The read falls 3 residues short of the CDR3 end, and the missing part is taken from the germline J gene. The chain couples TRBV10-2 to TRBJ2-3; unclear D gene. Germline values: CDR1 WSHSY, CDR2 SAAADI. The CDR3 is 12 residues long. Partial CDR3 DNA: TGCGCCAGCATAAGCCGGTCAACCACG. Translating gives CASISRSTT. The CDR3 in full is CASISRSTTQYF.

This clone has a count of ten or more. From the germline J gene comes the end of the CDR3, since the read stops 3 residues before it. This sequence joins TRBV18 and TRBJ2-3; possible D gene TRBD1, 6 bases. In germline, CDR1 is KGHSH, CDR2 LQKENI. The CDR3 contains 13 residues. The germline V and J ends were trimmed by 3 bases and 5 bases, with 9 bases remaining between them. The CDR3 protein is CASSPRGGDTQYF. The DNA read from the CDR3 is TGTGCCAGCTCACCTAGAGGGGGAGATACG.

This clone was detected many times. The CDR3 goes on 3 residues after the read ends, and that part is filled in from the germline J gene. The chain links TRBV12-3 or TRBV12-4 to TRBJ2-1; D gene unclear. This CDR3 has 13 amino acids. V was trimmed by 1 base and J by 8 bases, leaving 9 bases between them. The part of the CDR3 DNA that was read is TGTGCCAGCAGTTTAGACCTAGGCTATGAG. This gives the protein CASSLDLGYE. The whole CDR3 is CASSLDLGYEQFF.